This paragraph reports one TCR beta chain. This clonotype was counted between two and nine times. The specificity of this receptor is unknown. There are no base qualities to consult, and no much larger clone falls within one base. These data are taken from a study of T cells after yellow fever vaccination (dated by TCRdb to the late 2010s). About the investigation overall: The SMART-Seq v4 Ultra Low Input RNA kit was used to prepare libraries from fractions with low cell numbers. Bulk TCR alpha and beta repertoires were sequenced longitudinally to track T-cell clones before and after primary and booster YFV17D yellow fever vaccination. Two healthy male donors, one aged 18 to 29 and one aged 30 to 40 years, made up the cohort. Blood samples were taken at several timepoints before and after primary and secondary immunization, and bulk PBMC replicates and cell subsets were isolated.

Explained via the paper, the treatment or condition label denotes: live attenuated yellow fever vaccine strain. Two biological replicates of bulk PBMCs were collected at each blood-draw timepoint. PBMCs were isolated from peripheral blood using a standard Ficoll-Paque protocol. TriZol was used to extract RNA from bulk PBMCs, CD4 and CD8 fractions, and dextramer-positive and dextramer-negative fractions. Overall results and qualifications from the work: A small fraction of clonotypes appeared in both the CD4 and CD8 compartments, likely as a result of convergent recombination. After the booster, most of the clones that had expanded following primary vaccination were detected again (just under 97% of CD4 and around 88% of CD8), which suggests that memory was broadly maintained. The secondary T-cell response was weaker than the primary response but faster, peaking on day 5 instead of day 15. Because the study included only a couple of donors, the extent to which the findings can be generalized is limited. Computational filtering was required because FACS-sorted repertoires could contain abundant contaminating clonotypes from the bulk population.

TCR cDNA was synthesized by 5'RACE template switching, which introduced a universal primer site and unique molecular identifiers. cDNA synthesis was primed from both the TCR alpha and TCR beta constant segments. Library amplification used two PCR steps, and the second PCR step added sample barcodes and sequencing adapters. Sequencing of libraries was performed on Illumina HiSeq 2500 (2x100 bp) or NovaSeq (2x150 bp). The authors' pipeline ran thus. Demultiplexing of reads and collapsing into UMI consensus sequences were performed with MIGEC, and V(D)J alignment was carried out with MiXCR. Vaccine-responding clonotypes were defined with edgeR using replicate PBMC samples, requiring FDR below 0.01 and a log2 fold change above 5 up to day 15. Each bulk clonotype was labeled CD4 or CD8 based on which sequenced repertoire, CD4 or CD8, contained the clonotype at higher abundance. TCRdb reanalyzed the raw reads on its own, using fastp at Q25 for trimming and MiXCR for clone calling, and kept in-frame beta chains. Identical CDR3 protein sequences are pooled into one entry, listed with their most common genes and DNA. These V and J calls originate from TCRdb's pipeline instead of the authors' own analysis. This sample has a few hundred thousand distinct CDR3 sequences in its table, and under 14% of those were observed once. Less than 20% of the sample is in the top ten clones.

The CDR3 sequence holds 17 residues, the cysteine and phenylalanine included. Of the read, only the CDR3 DNA is kept; its 51 bases are in frame from base 1. As encoded in the germline V gene, CDR1 is MDHEN while CDR2 is SYDVKM. The V end loses 5 bases and the J end loses 2 bases, and a stretch of 19 bases separates them. The source was PBMCs, collected on the day of the first yellow fever vaccination. The receptor was isolated from a man aged 18 to 35 who received the YFV17D yellow fever vaccine. The rearranged chain carries TRBV28 and TRBJ2-1; the D gene assignment is perhaps TRBD1 or TRBD2, with each matching 5 bases. The sequence in DNA is TGTGCCAGCAGTACGAGGGGTCGGGGAGCCCCCTACAATGAGCAGTTCTTC. It is translated as CASSTRGRGAPYNEQFF.